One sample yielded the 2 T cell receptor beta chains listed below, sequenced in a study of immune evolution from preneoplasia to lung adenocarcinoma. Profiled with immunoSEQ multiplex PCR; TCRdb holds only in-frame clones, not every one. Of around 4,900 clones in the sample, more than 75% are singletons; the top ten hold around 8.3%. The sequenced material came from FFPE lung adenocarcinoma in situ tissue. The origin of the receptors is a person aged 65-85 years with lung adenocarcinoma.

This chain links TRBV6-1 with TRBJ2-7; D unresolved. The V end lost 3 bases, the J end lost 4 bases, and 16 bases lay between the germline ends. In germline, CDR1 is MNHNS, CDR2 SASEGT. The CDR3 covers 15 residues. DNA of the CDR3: TGTGCCAGCAGTGAGGAGAGCACTGGGTCATACGAGCAGTACTTC. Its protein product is CASSEESTGSYEQYF.

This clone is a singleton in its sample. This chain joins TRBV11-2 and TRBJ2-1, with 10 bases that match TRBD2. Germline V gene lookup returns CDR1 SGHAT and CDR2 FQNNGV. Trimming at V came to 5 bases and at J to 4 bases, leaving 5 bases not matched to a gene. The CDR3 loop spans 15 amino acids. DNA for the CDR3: TGTGCCAGCAGCGATTGGACTAGCGGTTACAATGAGCAGTTCTTC. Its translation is CASSDWTSGYNEQFF.